This section outlines one T cell receptor beta chain sequence together with its context. Its antigen remains unknown. This entry is derived from a study of cytomegalovirus exposure and HLA in healthy donors. Findings and caveats of the study: An analysis done earlier found most TCR beta V segments productive about 90% or about 30% of the time. The dataset shows that most TCR sequences were rare, while some public TCRs occurred in many donors. Later, an analysis showed that TCR beta chains associated with HLA were more clonally expanded than others that were equally common. Among the most significant clusters, several appeared linked to common viral pathogens in a later analysis.

With 60 Vbeta and 13 Jbeta primers, the PCR was carried out. Here immunoSEQ multiplex PCR was the method, and the copy in TCRdb shows in-frame clones only, minus some. Here the sample spans approximately 160,000 clones, 84% being singletons. Germline CDR1 and CDR2: LNHDA and SQIVND (reference sequence). CDR3 length: 14 residues. The V segment lost 7 bases and the J segment 4 bases; nucleotides outside the gene matches: 8. The V gene is TRBV19, the J gene TRBJ1-1; 8 nucleotides match TRBD1. The sample consisted of PBMCs. The TCR sequence derives from a boy between 2 and 10 years old in good health and CMV-seronegative. CDR3 bases: TGTGCCAGTATCAGGACAGGGATGGTCACTGAAGCTTTCTTT. This codes for CASIRTGMVTEAFF. Full variable domain (outside the CDR3, taken from reference TRBV19 and TRBJ1-1): DGGITQSPKYLFRKEGQNVTLSCEQNLNHDAMYWYRQDPGQGLRLIYYSQIVNDFQKGDIAEGYSVSREKKESFPLTVTSAQKNPTAFYLCASIRTGMVTEAFFGQGTRLTVV.